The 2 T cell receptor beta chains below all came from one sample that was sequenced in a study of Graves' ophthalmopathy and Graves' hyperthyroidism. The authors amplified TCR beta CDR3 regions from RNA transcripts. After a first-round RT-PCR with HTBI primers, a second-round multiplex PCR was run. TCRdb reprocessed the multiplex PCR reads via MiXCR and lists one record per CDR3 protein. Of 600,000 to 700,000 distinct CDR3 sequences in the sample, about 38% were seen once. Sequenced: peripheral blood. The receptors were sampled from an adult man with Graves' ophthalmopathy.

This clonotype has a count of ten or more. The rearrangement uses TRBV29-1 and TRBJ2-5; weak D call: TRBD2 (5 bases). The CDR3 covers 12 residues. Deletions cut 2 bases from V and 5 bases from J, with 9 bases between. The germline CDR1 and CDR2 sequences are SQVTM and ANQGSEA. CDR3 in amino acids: CSVERGRETQYF. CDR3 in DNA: TGCAGCGTTGAACGGGGTCGTGAGACCCAGTACTTC.

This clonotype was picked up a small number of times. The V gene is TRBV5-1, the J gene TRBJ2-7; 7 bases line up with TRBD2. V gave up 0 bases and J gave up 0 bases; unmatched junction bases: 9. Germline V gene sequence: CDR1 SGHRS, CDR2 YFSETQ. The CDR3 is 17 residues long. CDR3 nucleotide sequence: TGCGCCAGCAGCTTGGCCGGGGCTAGCGGAGGCTCCTACGAGCAGTACTTC. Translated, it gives CASSLAGASGGSYEQYF.